The rows below give T cell receptor beta chains drawn from one sample of a study of T-cell memory formation after mild COVID-19. Each CDR3 protein gets one entry after TCRdb re-called the 5' RACE reads with MiXCR. This sample has 120,000 to 150,000 distinct CDR3 sequences; roughly 19% occur once, and the top ten carry 2% to 2.5%. The specimen was PBMCs or a T cell subset sorted from them (not recorded which). The receptors derive from an adult woman who had mild COVID-19 (a few samples of this study predate the infection). Cell type and time point are not known. Both conserved end residues are part of each CDR3. A D gene is named only where the DNA matches it firmly. Not all rows give a size; the values are once, few, many and, for expanded clones, a class.

V gene: TRBV6-5
D gene: TRBD2
clone size: few
J gene: TRBJ2-2
CDR3 protein: CASRPSGGNTGELFF
CDR3 DNA: TGTGCCAGCAGACCTAGCGGGGGGAACACCGGGGAGCTGTTTTTT

V gene: TRBV6-2/TRBV6-3
D gene: TRBD2
clone size: NA
J gene: TRBJ2-3
CDR3 protein: CASRRLAGRADTQYF
CDR3 DNA: TGTGCCAGCAGGCGGCTAGCGGGACGGGCAGATACGCAGTATTTT

V gene: TRBV5-1
D gene: NA
clone size: many
J gene: TRBJ2-7
CDR3 protein: CASSFSGASYEQYF
CDR3 DNA: TGCGCCAGCAGCTTTTCGGGGGCCTCCTACGAGCAGTACTTC

V gene: TRBV4-1
D gene: TRBD1
clone size: few
J gene: TRBJ1-2
CDR3 protein: CASSPAGTGNYGYTF
CDR3 DNA: TGCGCCAGCAGCCCCGCCGGGACAGGAAACTATGGCTACACCTTC

V gene: TRBV20-1
D gene: NA
clone size: NA
J gene: TRBJ2-7
CDR3 protein: CSARDLGRLLYEQYF
CDR3 DNA: TGCAGTGCTAGAGATCTGGGGAGACTACTCTACGAGCAGTACTTC

V gene: TRBV7-9
D gene: NA
clone size: NA
J gene: TRBJ2-7
CDR3 protein: CASSLEGGNYEQYF
CDR3 DNA: TGTGCCAGCAGCTTAGAGGGGGGTAACTACGAGCAGTACTTC

V gene: TRBV12-3/TRBV12-4
D gene: TRBD1
clone size: few
J gene: TRBJ2-7
CDR3 protein: CASRPGTGNEQYF
CDR3 DNA: TGTGCCAGCAGGCCAGGGACAGGGAACGAGCAGTACTTC

V gene: TRBV3-1
D gene: NA
clone size: NA
J gene: TRBJ2-7
CDR3 protein: CASSPNPGAYEQYF
CDR3 DNA: TGTGCCAGCAGCCCCAACCCAGGGGCGTACGAGCAGTACTTC

V gene: TRBV6-6
D gene: NA
clone size: NA
J gene: TRBJ1-3
CDR3 protein: CASSYFRDTIYF
CDR3 DNA: TGTGCCAGCAGTTACTTCCGGGACACCATATATTTT

V gene: TRBV20-1
D gene: TRBD1
clone size: NA
J gene: TRBJ2-5
CDR3 protein: CSARPTGLETQYF
CDR3 DNA: TGCAGTGCTAGACCGACAGGGTTAGAGACCCAGTACTTC

V gene: TRBV14
D gene: NA
clone size: NA
J gene: TRBJ2-2
CDR3 protein: CASSVPRGNTGELFF
CDR3 DNA: TGTGCCAGCAGCGTGCCCAGGGGGAACACCGGGGAGCTGTTTTTT

V gene: TRBV20-1
D gene: NA
clone size: NA
J gene: TRBJ2-1
CDR3 protein: CSAWAGVTGGEQFF
CDR3 DNA: TGCAGTGCTTGGGCCGGGGTGACAGGAGGTGAGCAGTTCTTC

V gene: TRBV7-6
D gene: TRBD1
clone size: few
J gene: TRBJ1-1
CDR3 protein: CASSSGTGGGTEAFF
CDR3 DNA: TGTGCCAGCAGCTCCGGGACAGGGGGAGGCACTGAAGCTTTCTTT

V gene: TRBV19
D gene: NA
clone size: NA
J gene: TRBJ2-3
CDR3 protein: CASSIDSGLRTDTQYF
CDR3 DNA: TGTGCCAGTAGTATAGATTCCGGACTAAGAACAGATACGCAGTATTTT

V gene: TRBV2
D gene: NA
clone size: few
J gene: TRBJ1-1
CDR3 protein: CASSEQLGTEAFF
CDR3 DNA: TGTGCCAGCAGTGAACAGTTAGGGACTGAAGCTTTCTTT

V gene: TRBV5-1
D gene: NA
clone size: NA
J gene: TRBJ1-1
CDR3 protein: CASSFQGNTEAFF
CDR3 DNA: TGTGCCAGCAGCTTCCAGGGTAACACTGAAGCTTTCTTT

V gene: TRBV24-1
D gene: NA
clone size: few
J gene: TRBJ2-3
CDR3 protein: CATSGPFTDTQYF
CDR3 DNA: TGTGCCACGTCCGGACCTTTCACAGATACGCAGTATTTT

V gene: TRBV29-1
D gene: NA
clone size: NA
J gene: TRBJ1-1
CDR3 protein: CSANQGNTEAFF
CDR3 DNA: TGCAGCGCGAATCAGGGAAACACTGAAGCTTTCTTT

V gene: TRBV5-5
D gene: NA
clone size: NA
J gene: TRBJ1-4
CDR3 protein: CASSTTGGEFEKLFF
CDR3 DNA: TGTGCCAGCAGCACAACAGGAGGGGAATTCGAAAAACTGTTTTTT

V gene: TRBV7-9
D gene: TRBD2
clone size: NA
J gene: TRBJ2-1
CDR3 protein: CASSPSRGLASSSYNEQFF
CDR3 DNA: TGTGCCAGCAGCCCCAGTCGGGGACTAGCATCGAGCTCCTACAATGAGCAGTTCTTC

V gene: TRBV7-6
D gene: TRBD2
clone size: NA
J gene: TRBJ2-3
CDR3 protein: CASSSSGGARTDTQYF
CDR3 DNA: TGTGCCAGCAGCTCTAGCGGGGGGGCTAGGACAGATACGCAGTATTTT

V gene: TRBV14
D gene: NA
clone size: NA
J gene: TRBJ2-4
CDR3 protein: CASSQAYSKGRGIQYF
CDR3 DNA: TGTGCCAGCAGCCAAGCTTACAGCAAAGGGCGCGGCATTCAGTACTTC

V gene: TRBV12-3/TRBV12-4
D gene: TRBD2
clone size: NA
J gene: TRBJ2-3
CDR3 protein: CASGKLAGGPQDTQYF
CDR3 DNA: TGTGCCAGCGGGAAACTAGCGGGAGGGCCTCAAGATACGCAGTATTTT

V gene: TRBV30
D gene: NA
clone size: NA
J gene: TRBJ1-5
CDR3 protein: CAWSVGNQPQHF
CDR3 DNA: TGTGCCTGGAGTGTGGGCAATCAGCCCCAGCATTTT

V gene: TRBV5-1
D gene: TRBD2
clone size: many
J gene: TRBJ2-7
CDR3 protein: CASRWTSGSNEQYF
CDR3 DNA: TGCGCCAGCAGGTGGACTAGCGGGAGCAACGAGCAGTACTTC

V gene: TRBV24-1
D gene: NA
clone size: few
J gene: TRBJ2-5
CDR3 protein: CATSDPASLETQYF
CDR3 DNA: TGTGCCACCAGTGATCCCGCCTCATTGGAGACCCAGTACTTC

V gene: TRBV5-6
D gene: NA
clone size: few
J gene: TRBJ2-5
CDR3 protein: CASSLDSGTGVSGETQYF
CDR3 DNA: TGTGCCAGCAGCTTGGATTCGGGGACGGGGGTCTCTGGTGAGACCCAGTACTTC

V gene: TRBV7-9
D gene: NA
clone size: many
J gene: TRBJ2-2
CDR3 protein: CASSPDLNTGELFF
CDR3 DNA: TGTGCCAGCAGCCCTGACTTGAACACCGGGGAGCTGTTTTTT

V gene: TRBV24-1
D gene: NA
clone size: NA
J gene: TRBJ2-5
CDR3 protein: CATSVVGETQYF
CDR3 DNA: TGTGCCACCAGTGTTGTCGGGGAGACCCAGTACTTC

V gene: TRBV11-2
D gene: TRBD2
clone size: NA
J gene: TRBJ2-1
CDR3 protein: CASSSFLRVREDDSYNEQFF
CDR3 DNA: TGTGCCAGCAGCTCCTTTCTTAGGGTGCGGGAGGACGACTCCTACAATGAGCAGTTCTTC

V gene: TRBV30
D gene: TRBD2
clone size: few
J gene: TRBJ2-7
CDR3 protein: CAWSVSSGYEQYF
CDR3 DNA: TGTGCCTGGAGTGTGTCTAGCGGCTACGAGCAGTACTTC

V gene: TRBV11-3
D gene: NA
clone size: NA
J gene: TRBJ2-1
CDR3 protein: CASSLGLEDKVYF
CDR3 DNA: TGTGCCAGCAGCTTAGGCCTCGAGGACAAGGTATACTTC

V gene: TRBV5-5
D gene: TRBD2
clone size: NA
J gene: TRBJ2-3
CDR3 protein: CASSLGLAGGRTDTQYF
CDR3 DNA: TGTGCCAGCAGCTTAGGACTAGCGGGGGGGCGCACAGATACGCAGTATTTT

V gene: TRBV12-3/TRBV12-4
D gene: TRBD1
clone size: NA
J gene: TRBJ1-2
CDR3 protein: CASSGGQGEFYGSYGYTF
CDR3 DNA: TGTGCCAGCAGCGGGGGACAGGGAGAATTCTATGGGAGCTATGGCTACACCTTC

V gene: TRBV7-3
D gene: NA
clone size: few
J gene: TRBJ2-1
CDR3 protein: CASSTAGRSYNEQFF
CDR3 DNA: TGTGCCAGCAGCACCGCGGGCCGTTCCTACAATGAGCAGTTCTTC

V gene: TRBV4-1
D gene: NA
clone size: NA
J gene: TRBJ2-4
CDR3 protein: CASSHPGREDIAKNIQYF
CDR3 DNA: TGCGCCAGCAGCCACCCTGGAAGAGAAGATATAGCCAAAAACATTCAGTACTTC

V gene: TRBV2
D gene: NA
clone size: NA
J gene: TRBJ1-2
CDR3 protein: CASTGDNYGYTF
CDR3 DNA: TGTGCCAGCACCGGGGATAACTATGGCTACACCTTC

V gene: TRBV5-1
D gene: NA
clone size: many
J gene: TRBJ2-7
CDR3 protein: CASSFLGTGLTYEQYF
CDR3 DNA: TGCGCCAGCAGCTTTTTGGGGACGGGCTTAACCTACGAGCAGTACTTC

V gene: TRBV3-1
D gene: NA
clone size: few
J gene: TRBJ2-1
CDR3 protein: CASSSMYGRAYNEQFF
CDR3 DNA: TGTGCCAGCAGCTCCATGTACGGGCGGGCCTACAATGAGCAGTTCTTC

V gene: TRBV5-1
D gene: TRBD2
clone size: NA
J gene: TRBJ2-3
CDR3 protein: CASSLGTSGRTDTQYF
CDR3 DNA: TGCGCCAGCAGCTTGGGGACTAGCGGGCGCACAGATACGCAGTATTTT

V gene: TRBV5-1
D gene: NA
clone size: NA
J gene: TRBJ2-1
CDR3 protein: CASSFTGVSYNEQFF
CDR3 DNA: TGCGCCAGCAGCTTCACGGGGGTCTCCTACAATGAGCAGTTCTTC

V gene: TRBV5-1
D gene: NA
clone size: NA
J gene: TRBJ1-2
CDR3 protein: CASSAGTSYGYTF
CDR3 DNA: TGCGCCAGTTCGGCGGGCACTTCCTATGGCTACACCTTC

V gene: TRBV12-3/TRBV12-4
D gene: TRBD2
clone size: NA
J gene: TRBJ2-1
CDR3 protein: CASSHTPGTSGRAGYNEQFF
CDR3 DNA: TGTGCCAGCAGTCACACGCCCGGGACTAGCGGGAGGGCCGGCTACAATGAGCAGTTCTTC

V gene: TRBV12-3/TRBV12-4
D gene: NA
clone size: NA
J gene: TRBJ2-2
CDR3 protein: CASSLVWTVNTGELFF
CDR3 DNA: TGTGCCAGCAGTTTAGTTTGGACAGTGAACACCGGGGAGCTGTTTTTT

V gene: TRBV6-2/TRBV6-3
D gene: TRBD2
clone size: many
J gene: TRBJ2-1
CDR3 protein: CASSGLAGPHSYNEQFF
CDR3 DNA: TGTGCCAGCAGTGGACTAGCGGGTCCTCACTCCTACAATGAGCAGTTCTTC

V gene: TRBV14
D gene: NA
clone size: NA
J gene: TRBJ1-1
CDR3 protein: CASSLQPGATEAFF
CDR3 DNA: TGTGCCAGCAGCCTCCAACCGGGGGCAACTGAAGCTTTCTTT

V gene: TRBV5-1
D gene: NA
clone size: NA
J gene: TRBJ1-4
CDR3 protein: CASSLDGTSNEKLFF
CDR3 DNA: TGCGCCAGCAGCCTAGACGGGACGAGTAATGAAAAACTGTTTTTT

V gene: TRBV7-6
D gene: NA
clone size: NA
J gene: TRBJ2-3
CDR3 protein: CASSLGETDTQYF
CDR3 DNA: TGTGCCAGCAGCTTAGGGGAGACAGATACGCAGTATTTT

V gene: TRBV7-2
D gene: NA
clone size: few
J gene: TRBJ2-7
CDR3 protein: CASSSSGYEQYF
CDR3 DNA: TGTGCCAGCAGCTCCTCCGGCTACGAGCAGTACTTC

V gene: TRBV12-3/TRBV12-4
D gene: TRBD1
clone size: NA
J gene: TRBJ2-7
CDR3 protein: CASSLSLTGTGLPYEQYF
CDR3 DNA: TGTGCCAGCAGTTTAAGTCTCACGGGGACAGGGTTACCCTACGAGCAGTACTTC